These T cell receptor beta chains were read from a single sample in a study of identical twins. From the 5' RACE reads, TCRdb called clonotypes with MiXCR, one entry per CDR3 protein. The sample includes about 1.7 million distinct CDR3 sequences, about 32% of them seen just once. Sequenced sample: cord blood. The receptors come from a newborn girl in good health. CDR3s leave out the opening cysteine and the closing phenylalanine or tryptophan.

j_call v_call cdr3_aa
TRBJ2-3 TRBV5-1 ASSFLSGSTDTQY
TRBJ1-1 TRBV18 ASSPLNGGNTEAF
TRBJ2-3 TRBV27 ASSPTPRGTTDTQY
TRBJ2-7 TRBV25-1 ASSRLAGASDYEQY
. TRBV24-1 ATSDVLAGETQY
TRBJ2-3 TRBV29-1 SVASGGVQY
TRBJ2-4 TRBV9 ASSVDLGEDWTAKNIQY
TRBJ2-5 TRBV10-1 ASSDREQLETQY
TRBJ2-4 TRBV3-1 ASSPWTSGSKNIQY
TRBJ2-1 TRBV20-1 SATLAGGYNEQF
TRBJ2-1 TRBV13 ASSQKSDEQF
TRBJ2-5 TRBV12-3/TRBV12-4 ASSLVRTSEQY
TRBJ2-1 TRBV12-3/TRBV12-4 ASSQLWAPSADEQF
TRBJ2-3 TRBV19 ASSDVFTQY
TRBJ2-3 TRBV29-1 SVGPTGTAQY
TRBJ2-6 TRBV6-1 ASSEGGGTYSGANVLT
TRBJ2-7 TRBV28 ASSLGSESSYEQY
TRBJ2-6 TRBV20-1 SAGQGGANALT
TRBJ1-2 TRBV12-3/TRBV12-4 ASSPTGQGNGYT
TRBJ2-5 TRBV29-1 SVEGQGDNGQY
TRBJ2-5 TRBV5-1 ASSLAVGEETQY
TRBJ2-3 TRBV24-1 ATSPLAGGGTDTQY
TRBJ2-1 TRBV14 ASSHFTGGYEQF
. TRBV28 ASSPDRPEQY
TRBJ1-2 TRBV10-3 AISESMGRGYGYT
TRBJ2-7 TRBV2 ASNESYEQY
TRBJ1-6 TRBV6-5 ASRQAGQGNNSPLH
TRBJ2-4 TRBV18 ASSPRISGENIQY
TRBJ2-5 TRBV3-1 ASSPTTVYQEAQY
TRBJ2-3 TRBV13 ASSLAGLAGGPDTQY
TRBJ2-3 TRBV12-3/TRBV12-4 ASRQGDTQY
TRBJ2-5 TRBV20-1 SASLTLAQETQY
TRBJ2-5 TRBV13 ASSLSDWEETQY
TRBJ2-3 TRBV7-9 ASTRWGLGTDTQY
TRBJ1-1 TRBV27 ASRDVGHAF
TRBJ2-1 TRBV6-2/TRBV6-3 VSSYLYEQF
TRBJ2-7 TRBV10-3 AIQPDGTYEQY
TRBJ1-4 TRBV21-1 ASSHPRGGEKLF
TRBJ2-2 TRBV12-3/TRBV12-4 ASTSLPSGELF
TRBJ1-6 TRBV12-3/TRBV12-4 ASRARQRHNSPLH
TRBJ1-2 TRBV11-2 ASSLFPTRSDYGYT